Presented here are 25 T cell receptor beta chains from one specimen sequenced in a study of blood T cell repertoires in COVID-19. Method: immunoSEQ multiplex PCR; TCRdb's copy keeps in-frame clones and lacks some. The sample holds under 150,000 clones; around 82% are singletons and the top ten take 5.9%. Sequencing used peripheral blood. The receptors come from a man older than 75 with active or convalescent COVID-19.

This clone has only one observation. The rearrangement joins TRBV7-2 to TRBJ1-6; 7 bases match TRBD1. Unmatched junction bases numbered 4, after V lost 4 bases and J lost 4 bases. The CDR3 is 15 amino acids. Germline CDR1 reads SGHTA; CDR2 reads FQGNSA. CDR3 coding DNA: TGTGCCAGCAGCTCCAGGGACAGTTATAATTCACCCCTCCACTTT. Its protein product is CASSSRDSYNSPLHF.

The chain uses TRBV30 and TRBJ1-5, with unresolved D. V was clipped by 2 bases and J by 3 bases, with 11 bases between them. CDR1 GTSNPN and CDR2 SVGIG come from the germline V gene (reference sequence). The CDR3 loop spans 14 amino acids. The CDR3 region is CAWSRGQPNQPQHF. CDR3 DNA: TGTGCCTGGAGTAGAGGTCAGCCCAATCAGCCCCAGCATTTT. Full variable domain (missing parts from reference TRBV30 and TRBJ1-5): SQTIHQWPATLVQPVGSPLSLECTVEGTSNPNLYWYRQAAGRGLQLLFYSVGIGQISSEVPQNLSASRPQDRQFILSSKKLLLSDSGFYLCAWSRGQPNQPQHFGDGTRLSIL.

The V gene is TRBV10-3, the J gene TRBJ2-7; tentative D call: TRBD1 (5 bases). Germline CDR1 is ENHRY and CDR2 is SYGVKD. CDR3 length equals 14 residues. The ends were cut back, 4 bases at V and 7 bases at J, with 17 bases in the middle. The CDR3 coding sequence is TGTGCCATCAGTGCCGCCTCAGGGTTGGGTGAGCAGTACTTC. Residues: CAISAASGLGEQYF.

V and J are TRBV5-1 and TRBJ1-4; weak D call: TRBD1 (6 bases). Germline CDR1 reads SGHRS; CDR2 reads YFSETQ. This CDR3 is built from 15 residues. Trimming left V 0 bases short and J 0 bases short, with 6 bases between. In DNA form, the CDR3 reads TGCGCCAGCAGCTTGGGACAGGCAACTAATGAAAAACTGTTTTTT. Amino acids: CASSLGQATNEKLFF.

V is TRBV10-2 and J is TRBJ1-3; tentatively, D is TRBD1 (5 bases). V gave up 2 bases and J gave up 0 bases, with 5 bases separating them. This CDR3 has 14 amino acids. Looked up from germline, CDR1 is WSHSY and CDR2 is SAAADI. The CDR3 bases are TGCGCCAGCAGTGAGGGGGCCTCTGGAAACACCATATATTTT. It encodes CASSEGASGNTIYF.

The chain has TRBV29-1 and TRBJ2-1, with a tentative D call TRBD2 (6 bases). CDR1 is SQVTM and CDR2 is ANQGSEA in the germline V gene. With 8 bases removed from V and 0 bases from J, the gap between germline ends came to 11 bases. CDR3 size: 13 residues. The CDR3 protein is CSWRRGSYNEQFF. CDR3 coding DNA: TGCAGCTGGAGGAGGGGCTCCTACAATGAGCAGTTCTTC.

The V and J genes are TRBV7-3 and TRBJ2-2; D perhaps matches TRBD2 (6 bases). V was shortened by 5 bases and J by 7 bases, with 23 bases between the two germline ends. Germline V gives CDR1 SGHTA, CDR2 FQGTGA. This CDR3 is 17 amino acids long. The CDR3 nucleotides read TGTGCCAGCAGCGCCCACCGCGTTACGACGGGGGTCGGGGAGCTGTTTTTT. The encoded protein is CASSAHRVTTGVGELFF.

This clone was counted a single time. This chain links TRBV14 with TRBJ2-1, with TRBD2 matching 8 bases. Germline CDR1 is SGHDN and CDR2 is FVKESK. The CDR3 extends over 15 amino acids. The ends lost 1 base at V and 6 bases at J; junction bases unmatched: 5. The CDR3, as DNA: TGTGCCAGCAGCCAAGTCGGGGGGGCCGTCAATGAGCAGTTCTTC. The encoded protein is CASSQVGGAVNEQFF.

This rearrangement joins TRBV2 to TRBJ1-6; TRBD1 matches 9 bases. In germline, CDR1 is SNHLY, CDR2 FYNNEI. CDR3 length: 14 residues. V was clipped by 6 bases and J by 6 bases; unmatched bases: 3. The CDR3 DNA follows: TGTGCCAGCAGCGCGGGACAGGGTAATTCACCCCTCCACTTT. As protein: CASSAGQGNSPLHF.

The rearrangement joins TRBV24-1 to TRBJ2-7, with 9 bases lining up with TRBD1. Germline assignment: CDR1 KGHDR and CDR2 SFDVKD. The CDR3 has 14 residues. V shed 4 bases, J shed 5 bases, and the junction held 5 bases outside the gene matches. The CDR3 protein is CATSEPRQGDEQYF. Here the CDR3 DNA reads TGTGCCACCAGTGAACCAAGACAGGGGGACGAGCAGTACTTC.

The chain joins TRBV19 to TRBJ2-7; TRBD2 agrees at 10 bases. The CDR3 covers 15 residues. V was pared by 1 base and J by 0 bases, with 0 bases of the junction left unmatched. Per the germline V gene, CDR1 is LNHDA and CDR2 is SQIVND (reference sequence). As DNA, the CDR3 is TGTGCCAGTAGTATAGGGACTAGCGGCTCCTACGAGCAGTACTTC. Translation gives CASSIGTSGSYEQYF.

The chain has TRBV19 and TRBJ2-5; 13 bases align to TRBD2. CDR1 and CDR2 from the germline V gene are LNHDA and SQIVND (reference sequence). Trimming at V came to 6 bases and at J to 5 bases, leaving 18 bases not matched to a gene. The CDR3 extends over 19 amino acids. CDR3 nucleotides: TGTGCCAGTAGCAAACAACTTCTGACTAGCGGGGGGCCGGGGGAGACCCAGTACTTC. Encoded protein: CASSKQLLTSGGPGETQYF.

This chain links TRBV10-3 with TRBJ2-5, with D perhaps TRBD1 (6 bases). The ends were cut back, 4 bases at V and 5 bases at J, with 17 bases in the middle. Germline-derived CDR1 and CDR2 are ENHRY and SYGVKD. The CDR3 contains 15 residues. The CDR3 protein is CAISGNPGVRETQYF. The CDR3 DNA reads as TGTGCCATCAGTGGTAACCCAGGGGTTCGGGAGACCCAGTACTTC.

The chain couples TRBV5-1 to TRBJ2-5; D may be TRBD1 (7 bases). The CDR3 contains 14 residues. Germline values: CDR1 SGHRS, CDR2 YFSETQ. Between the trimmed V and J ends, which lost 1 base and 4 bases, there was a span of 11 bases. This chain's CDR3 is CASSLTGEVETQYF. The CDR3 DNA is TGCGCCAGCAGCTTGACAGGGGAGGTAGAGACCCAGTACTTC.

V gene TRBV4-3 combines with J gene TRBJ1-4; 7 nucleotides align to TRBD1. The germline V gene has CDR1 LGHNA and CDR2 YSLEER. The CDR3 contains 15 residues. Trimming cost V 2 bases and J 2 bases; bases outside gene matches: 2. The CDR3 is CASSQTGATNEKLFF. The CDR3 DNA follows: TGCGCCAGCAGCCAAACAGGGGCTACTAATGAAAAACTGTTTTTT.

This clone has just one count. J is TRBJ1-1 and V is TRBV7-2; possible D gene TRBD1, 5 bases. This CDR3 spans 13 amino acids. Per germline, CDR1 SGHTA and CDR2 FQGNSA. V was cut by 7 bases and J by 2 bases, with 11 bases left in between. The CDR3, as DNA: TGTGCCAGCACAGGGTTCTCAAACACTGAAGCTTTCTTT. Its translation: CASTGFSNTEAFF. Full variable domain (missing parts from reference TRBV7-2 and TRBJ1-1): GAGVSQSPSNKVTEKGKDVELRCDPISGHTALYWYRQSLGQGLEFLIYFQGNSAPDKSGLPSDRFSAERTGGSVSTLTIQRTQQEDSAVYLCASTGFSNTEAFFGQGTRLTVV.

The gene calls are TRBV6-1 and TRBJ1-2; perhaps TRBD1 as D (6 bases). Germline V CDR1 and CDR2: MNHNS, SASEGT. V lost 2 bases and J lost 8, with 12 bases in between. This CDR3 has 13 residues. The CDR3 here is CASSERGTVGYTF. Here the CDR3 DNA reads TGTGCCAGCAGTGAAAGGGGGACGGTAGGCTACACCTTC.

The rearrangement links TRBV6-5 to TRBJ1-2; D not certain. The V and J ends lost 0 bases and 1 base respectively, with 9 bases between them. Germline CDR1 MNHEY, CDR2 SVGAGI. This CDR3 is built from 15 residues. CDR3 sequence reads: CASSYSKYSNYGYTF. The CDR3 bases are TGTGCCAGCAGTTACTCGAAATACAGTAACTATGGCTACACCTTC.

This clone appeared a single time. V usage is TRBV10-1 and J usage is TRBJ1-5, with a tentative D call TRBD1 (6 bases). This CDR3 contains 14 residues. The V gene's germline CDR1 is WNHNN and CDR2 SYGVQD (reference sequence). The CDR3: CADGGAGSNQPQHF. CDR3 nucleotide sequence: TGCGCAGACGGGGGGGCAGGTAGCAATCAGCCCCAGCATTTT.

This rearrangement joins TRBV19 to TRBJ1-5, with D possibly being TRBD1 (5 bases). V lost 5 bases to trimming and J lost 5 bases, with 7 bases between them. Per the germline V gene, CDR1 is LNHDA and CDR2 is SQIVND (reference sequence). The CDR3 contains 12 residues. The CDR3 sequence is CASSQQDQPQHF. DNA for the CDR3: TGTGCCAGTAGTCAACAGGATCAGCCCCAGCATTTT.

The V call is TRBV5-5, the J call TRBJ1-2; D ambiguous. Between the trimmed V and J ends, which lost 1 base and 5 bases, there was a span of 9 bases. This CDR3 region has 13 residues. Per germline, CDR1 SGHKS and CDR2 YYEKEE (reference sequence). The CDR3 DNA reads as TGTGCCAGCAGCTTGTCTAGGGAGTATGGCTACACCTTC. Translated, it gives CASSLSREYGYTF.

The chain links TRBV29-1 to TRBJ2-2, with a tentative D call TRBD2 (6 bases). This CDR3 region has 14 residues. Germline CDR1 SQVTM, CDR2 ANQGSEA. V gave up 7 bases and J gave up 1 base, with 13 bases separating them. The DNA for the CDR3 is TGCAGCGGGGAAAGGGGAGGGAACACCGGGGAGCTGTTTTTT. Translated: CSGERGGNTGELFF.

A few counts support this clone. The J gene is TRBJ1-1, the V gene TRBV9; D is perhaps TRBD1 (5 bases). This CDR3 is 14 amino acids long. CDR1 and CDR2 from the germline V gene are SGDLS and YYNGEE. V lost 3 bases and J lost 7, with 16 bases in between. The CDR3 region has the DNA TGTGCCAGCAGCGGGACAATGGGGCTCGATGAAGCTTTCTTT. Residues: CASSGTMGLDEAFF.

The chain employs TRBV18 and TRBJ2-1; D perhaps matches TRBD1 (6 bases). CDR3 length: 16 amino acids. CDR1 is KGHSH, CDR2 LQKENI, per germline. Trimming stripped 0 bases from V and 1 base from J, with 10 bases between. CDR3: CASSPPNRVSYNEQFF. CDR3 in DNA: TGTGCCAGCTCACCACCTAACAGGGTTTCCTACAATGAGCAGTTCTTC.

This sequence joins TRBV4-2 and TRBJ1-6; TRBD1 aligns across 10 bases. The CDR3 has 15 amino acids. V was pared by 3 bases and J by 10 bases, with 6 bases of the junction left unmatched. Germline V gives CDR1 LGHNA, CDR2 YNFKEQ. In nucleotides, the CDR3 is TGTGCCAGCAGCCAGGACCTGACAGGGGGCTCACCCCTCCACTTT. This sequence encodes CASSQDLTGGSPLHF.